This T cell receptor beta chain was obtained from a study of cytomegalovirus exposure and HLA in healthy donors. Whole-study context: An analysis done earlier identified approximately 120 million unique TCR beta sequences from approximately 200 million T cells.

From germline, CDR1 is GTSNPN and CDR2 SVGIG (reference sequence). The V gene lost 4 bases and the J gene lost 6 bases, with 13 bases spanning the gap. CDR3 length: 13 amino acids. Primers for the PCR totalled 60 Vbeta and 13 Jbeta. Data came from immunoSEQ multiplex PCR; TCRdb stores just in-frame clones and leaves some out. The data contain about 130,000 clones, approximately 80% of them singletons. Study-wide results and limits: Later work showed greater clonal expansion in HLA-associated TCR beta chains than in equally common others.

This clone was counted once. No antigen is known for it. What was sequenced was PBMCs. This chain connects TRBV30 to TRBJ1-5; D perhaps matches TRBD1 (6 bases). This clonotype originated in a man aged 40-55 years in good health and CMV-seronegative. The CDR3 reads CAWTLGGGQPQHF. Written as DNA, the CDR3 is TGTGCCTGGACTCTAGGGGGTGGTCAGCCCCAGCATTTT.